This TCR beta chain was found in a study of cytomegalovirus exposure and HLA in healthy donors. The overall study: Unique TCRs numbering some 77 million, obtained from HLA-typed donors, made up an early data release. Points from the study as a whole: Researchers counted 150 to 200 TCR beta chains as cytomegalovirus-associated. Sequencing probably produced one cluster of sequence variants that were highly shared.

It was with 60 Vbeta and 13 Jbeta primers that the PCR ran. Sequenced by immunoSEQ multiplex PCR; TCRdb stores in-frame clones only, minus some. The sample data list 55,000 to 70,000 clones. Turning to this clone: Its target is unknown.

This clonotype originated in a female donor in good health and CMV-seropositive. The material sequenced was PBMCs.

The CDR3 sequence: CASSVDFSSGNTIYF. The DNA of the CDR3 is TGTGCCAGCAGTGTGGACTTCTCCTCTGGAAACACCATATATTTT. This chain connects TRBV27 to TRBJ1-3; D gene unclear. V lost 5 bases to trimming and J lost 0 bases, with 11 bases between them. CDR1 and CDR2 from the germline V gene are MNHEY and SMNVEV (reference sequence). The CDR3 consists of 15 residues.